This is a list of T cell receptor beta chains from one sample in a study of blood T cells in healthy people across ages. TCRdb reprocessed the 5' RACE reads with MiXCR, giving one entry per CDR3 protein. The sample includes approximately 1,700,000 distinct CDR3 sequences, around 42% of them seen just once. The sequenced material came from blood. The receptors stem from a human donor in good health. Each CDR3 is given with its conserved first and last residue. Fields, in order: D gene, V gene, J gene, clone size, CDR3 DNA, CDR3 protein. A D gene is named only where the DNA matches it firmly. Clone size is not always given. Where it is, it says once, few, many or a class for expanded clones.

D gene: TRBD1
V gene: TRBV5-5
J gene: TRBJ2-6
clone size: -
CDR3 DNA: TGTGCCAGCAGCTTGTTGTGGACAGGGGGGGCAGAGGCCAACGTCCTGACTTTC
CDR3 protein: CASSLLWTGGAEANVLTF

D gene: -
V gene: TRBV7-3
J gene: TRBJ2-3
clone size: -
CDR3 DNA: TGTGCCAGCAGCTTACAATGGGGCAGGACCACAGATACGCAGTATTTT
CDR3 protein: CASSLQWGRTTDTQYF

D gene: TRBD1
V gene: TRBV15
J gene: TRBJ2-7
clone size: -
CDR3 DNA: TGTGCCACCAGCAGAGATGCGAGGGACAGGGGGCTCTACGAGCAGTACTTC
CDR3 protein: CATSRDARDRGLYEQYF

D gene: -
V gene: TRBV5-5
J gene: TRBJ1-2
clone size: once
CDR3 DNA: TGTGCCAGCAGCTGGGGCGGAGGGCACTATGGCTACACCTTC
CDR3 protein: CASSWGGGHYGYTF

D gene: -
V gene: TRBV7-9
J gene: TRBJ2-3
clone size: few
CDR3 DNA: TGTGCCAGCAGGGGAGCAGCAATCCCAGATACGCAGTATTTT
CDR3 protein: CASRGAAIPDTQYF

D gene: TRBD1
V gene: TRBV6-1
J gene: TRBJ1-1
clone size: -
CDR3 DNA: TGTGCCAGCACCCTAAGACAGGGTAGCACTGAAGCTTTCTTT
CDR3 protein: CASTLRQGSTEAFF

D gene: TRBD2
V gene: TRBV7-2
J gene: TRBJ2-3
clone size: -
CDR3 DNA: TGTGCCAGCAGCTATACGGGGCTAGCGGAAAACACAGATACGCAGTATTTT
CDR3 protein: CASSYTGLAENTDTQYF

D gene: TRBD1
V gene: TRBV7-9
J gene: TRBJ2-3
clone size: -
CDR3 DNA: TGTGCCAGCAGGAATGCCGGGACAGGGGATCCAGATACGCAGTATTTT
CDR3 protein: CASRNAGTGDPDTQYF

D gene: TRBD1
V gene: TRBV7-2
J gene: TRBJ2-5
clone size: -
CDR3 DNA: TGTGCCAGCAGCTATGACAGGGTTGGAGAGACCCAGTACTTC
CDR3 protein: CASSYDRVGETQYF

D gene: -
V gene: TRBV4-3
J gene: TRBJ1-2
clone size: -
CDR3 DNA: TGCGCCAGCAGCCAAGACCTGACAGGAATCCATGGCTACACCTTC
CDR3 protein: CASSQDLTGIHGYTF

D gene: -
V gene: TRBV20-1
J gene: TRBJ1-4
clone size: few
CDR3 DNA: TGCAGTGCTAGAGATCTCCCAAGGGCTAATGAAAAACTGTTTTTT
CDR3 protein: CSARDLPRANEKLFF

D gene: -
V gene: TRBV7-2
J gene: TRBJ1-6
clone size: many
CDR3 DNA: TGTGCCAGCAGCCGGGTAGGACCGTTTAATTCACCCCTCCACTTT
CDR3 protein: CASSRVGPFNSPLHF

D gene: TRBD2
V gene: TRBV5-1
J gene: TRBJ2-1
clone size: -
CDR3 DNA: TGCGCCAGCAGCTTGGCCAGCGGGGTATTTGATGAGCAGTTCTTC
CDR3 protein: CASSLASGVFDEQFF

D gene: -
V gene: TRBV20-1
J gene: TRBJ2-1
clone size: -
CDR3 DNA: TGCAGTGCTACCGGGACATACTACAATGAGCGGTTCTTC
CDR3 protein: CSATGTYYNERFF

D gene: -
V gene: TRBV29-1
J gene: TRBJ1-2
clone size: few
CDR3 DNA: TGCAGCGTTGGGTTGGCGGGGATGGACTATGGCTACACCTTC
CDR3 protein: CSVGLAGMDYGYTF

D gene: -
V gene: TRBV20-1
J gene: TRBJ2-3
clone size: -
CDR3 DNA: TGCAGTCCGGAGGCCGTCGTATTTAATACGCAGTATTTT
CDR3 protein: CSPEAVVFNTQYF

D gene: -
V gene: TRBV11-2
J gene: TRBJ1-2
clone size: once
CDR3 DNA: TGTGCCAGCAGCTCCGCTTCAGCTGGCTACACCTTC
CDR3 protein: CASSSASAGYTF

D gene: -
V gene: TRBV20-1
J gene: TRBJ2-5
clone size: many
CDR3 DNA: TGCAGTGCTACCCGGACAGTTAAAGAGACCCAGTACTTC
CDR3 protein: CSATRTVKETQYF

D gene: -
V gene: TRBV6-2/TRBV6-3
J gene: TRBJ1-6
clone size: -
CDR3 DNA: TGTGCCAGCATCGGTGTCAGGGTTTGGAATTCACCCCTCCACTTT
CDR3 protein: CASIGVRVWNSPLHF

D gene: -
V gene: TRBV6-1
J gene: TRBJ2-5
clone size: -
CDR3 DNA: TGTGCCAGCAGGGATAGGACAGAATGGTACCAAGAGACCCAGTACTTC
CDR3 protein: CASRDRTEWYQETQYF

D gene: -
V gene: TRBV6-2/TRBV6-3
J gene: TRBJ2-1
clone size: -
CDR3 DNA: TGTGCCAGCAGTTCACGGGGTACTGACTACAATGAGCAGTTCTTC
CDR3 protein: CASSSRGTDYNEQFF

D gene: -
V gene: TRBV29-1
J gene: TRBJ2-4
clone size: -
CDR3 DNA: TGCAGCACCAAAACATTACTGGGAAACATTCAGTACTTC
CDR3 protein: CSTKTLLGNIQYF

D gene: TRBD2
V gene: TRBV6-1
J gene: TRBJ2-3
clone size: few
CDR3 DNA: TGTGCCAGCAGTGAATTTCTAGCGGGGTCTACGCAGTATTTT
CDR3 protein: CASSEFLAGSTQYF

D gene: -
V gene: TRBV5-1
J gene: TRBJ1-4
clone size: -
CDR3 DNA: TGCGCCAGCAGTGATACGGGACGGACACGTCGGCAAGCTAATGAAAAACTGTTTTTT
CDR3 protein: CASSDTGRTRRQANEKLFF

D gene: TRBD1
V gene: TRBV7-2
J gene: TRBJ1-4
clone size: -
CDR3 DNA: TGTGCCAGCAGCGACAGGGGCCCAGGGGAAAAACTGTTTTTT
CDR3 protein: CASSDRGPGEKLFF

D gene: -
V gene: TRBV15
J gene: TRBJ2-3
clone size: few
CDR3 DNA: TGTGCCACCAGCAGAGGATATGTAGCGGAAGCAGATACGCAGTATTTT
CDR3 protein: CATSRGYVAEADTQYF

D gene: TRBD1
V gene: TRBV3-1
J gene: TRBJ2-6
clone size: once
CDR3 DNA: TGTGCCACCCAGTCCCCAGGGGGCCGGGCAAGAGGGGCCAACGTCCTGACTTTC
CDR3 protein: CATQSPGGRARGANVLTF

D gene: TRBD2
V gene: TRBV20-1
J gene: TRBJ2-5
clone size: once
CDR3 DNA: TGCAGTGCTAGACCCCGAGGGACTAAGTCCGGGACCCAGTACTTC
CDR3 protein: CSARPRGTKSGTQYF

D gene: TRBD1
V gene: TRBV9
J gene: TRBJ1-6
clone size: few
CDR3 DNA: TGTGCCAGCAGCACGTCCGGGACAGGGGACTCACCCCTCCACTTT
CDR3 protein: CASSTSGTGDSPLHF

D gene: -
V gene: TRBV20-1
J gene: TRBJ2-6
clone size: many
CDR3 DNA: TGCAGTGCTAACCCCGCATATCTCTCTGGGGCCAACGTCCTGACTTTC
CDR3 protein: CSANPAYLSGANVLTF

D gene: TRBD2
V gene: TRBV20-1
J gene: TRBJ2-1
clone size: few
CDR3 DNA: TGCAGTGCTAGAGATGTCGGGGGGAATTACAATGAGCAGTTCTTC
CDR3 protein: CSARDVGGNYNEQFF

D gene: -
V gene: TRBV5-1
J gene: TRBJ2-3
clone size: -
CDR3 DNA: TGCGCCAGCAGCTTGGTGGCAGGGCCTCGAGATACGCAGTATTTT
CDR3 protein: CASSLVAGPRDTQYF

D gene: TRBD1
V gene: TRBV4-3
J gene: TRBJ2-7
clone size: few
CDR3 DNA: TGCGCCAGCAGCCAAGGAGTGACAGGGGGTTACGAGCAGTACTTC
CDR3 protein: CASSQGVTGGYEQYF

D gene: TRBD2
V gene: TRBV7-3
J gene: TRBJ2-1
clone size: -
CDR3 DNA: TGTGCCAGCAGCTTATTTTTGGCGGGGGGCAGCAATGAGCAGTTCTTC
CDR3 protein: CASSLFLAGGSNEQFF

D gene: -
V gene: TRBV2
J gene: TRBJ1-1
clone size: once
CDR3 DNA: TGTGCCAGCCCTAGCCCCACGGAGGTATTGGCTTTCTTT
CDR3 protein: CASPSPTEVLAFF

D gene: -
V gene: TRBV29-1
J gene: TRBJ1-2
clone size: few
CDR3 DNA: TGCAGCGTGAAAGTGATGGGCTATGGCTACACCTTC
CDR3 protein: CSVKVMGYGYTF

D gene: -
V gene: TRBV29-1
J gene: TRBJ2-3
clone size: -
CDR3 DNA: TGCAGCGTTGAAAGCCCGGGGGTTCGGACAGATACGCAGTATTTT
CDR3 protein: CSVESPGVRTDTQYF

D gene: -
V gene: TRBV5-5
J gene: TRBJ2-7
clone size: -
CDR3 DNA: TGTGCCAGCAGCTTAGAGGACGGCCCTTCCTACGAGCAGTACTTC
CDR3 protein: CASSLEDGPSYEQYF

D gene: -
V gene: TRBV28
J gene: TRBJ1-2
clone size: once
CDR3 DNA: TGTGCCAGCCAGGAAAACGCAAACTATGGCTACACCTTC
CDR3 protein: CASQENANYGYTF

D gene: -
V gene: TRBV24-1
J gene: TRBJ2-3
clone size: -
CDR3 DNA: TGTGCCACCAGTGATTTAGGCCCCTCAGATACGCAGTATTTT
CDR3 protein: CATSDLGPSDTQYF

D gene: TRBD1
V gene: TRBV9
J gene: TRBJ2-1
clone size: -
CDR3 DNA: TGTGCCAGCAGCTCAAACCCCGGGACAGGGTGCGATGAGCAGTTCTTC
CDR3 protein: CASSSNPGTGCDEQFF

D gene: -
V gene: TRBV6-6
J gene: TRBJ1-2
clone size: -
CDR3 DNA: TGTGCCAGCAGTTACGCGGGGACAAGCGGCTACACCTTC
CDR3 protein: CASSYAGTSGYTF

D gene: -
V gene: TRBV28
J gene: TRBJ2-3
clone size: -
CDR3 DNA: TGTGCCAGCAGGGTCTCCGGTACAGATACGCAGTATTTT
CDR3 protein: CASRVSGTDTQYF

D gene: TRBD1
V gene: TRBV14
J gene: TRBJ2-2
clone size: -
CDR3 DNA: TGTGCCAGCAGCCAACGGACAGGGGACACCGGGGAGCTGTTTTTT
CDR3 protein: CASSQRTGDTGELFF

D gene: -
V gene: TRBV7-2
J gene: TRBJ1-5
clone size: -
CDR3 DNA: TGTGCCAGCAGTCCCAGTGGGGAGACTCAGCCCCAGCATTTT
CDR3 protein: CASSPSGETQPQHF

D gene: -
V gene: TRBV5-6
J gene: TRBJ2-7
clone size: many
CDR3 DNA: TGTGCCAGCAGCCCGGGACCGGGGACCTACGAGCAGTACTTC
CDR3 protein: CASSPGPGTYEQYF

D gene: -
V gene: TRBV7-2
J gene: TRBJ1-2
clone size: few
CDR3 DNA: TGTGCCAGCAGCCCCTGGACAGAATATGGCTACACCTTC
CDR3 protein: CASSPWTEYGYTF

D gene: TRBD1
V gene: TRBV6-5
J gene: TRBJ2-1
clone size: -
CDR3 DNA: TGTGCCAGCAGTTCAAATTCCCAGGGGGCTAACAATGAGCAGTTCTTC
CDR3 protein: CASSSNSQGANNEQFF

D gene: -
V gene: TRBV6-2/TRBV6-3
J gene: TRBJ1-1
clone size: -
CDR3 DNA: TGTGCCAGCAGTTACTCTTGGACGAGGAACACTGAAGCTTTCTTT
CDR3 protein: CASSYSWTRNTEAFF

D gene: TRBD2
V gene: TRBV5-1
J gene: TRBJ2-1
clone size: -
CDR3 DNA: TGCGCCAGCAGTCCTCGGACTAGCGGGCCCAATGAGCAGTTCTTC
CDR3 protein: CASSPRTSGPNEQFF

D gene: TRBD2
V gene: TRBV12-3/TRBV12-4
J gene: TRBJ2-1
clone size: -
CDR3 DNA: TGTGCCAGCACCTTAGCAACTAGCGGCTTGCAGTTCTTC
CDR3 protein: CASTLATSGLQFF

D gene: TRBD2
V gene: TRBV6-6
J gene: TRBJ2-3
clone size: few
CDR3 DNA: TGTGCCATATCCCTAGCGGGGGGGCAGACAGATACGCAGTATTTT
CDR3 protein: CAISLAGGQTDTQYF

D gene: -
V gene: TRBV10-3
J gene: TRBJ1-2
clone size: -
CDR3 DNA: TGTGCCATCAGTGAGTCGGTTGTCTATGGCTACACCTTC
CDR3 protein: CAISESVVYGYTF

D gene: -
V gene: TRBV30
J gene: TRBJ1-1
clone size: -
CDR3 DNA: TGTGCCTGGAGCGGGGGGATGAACACTGAAGCTTTCTTT
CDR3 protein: CAWSGGMNTEAFF